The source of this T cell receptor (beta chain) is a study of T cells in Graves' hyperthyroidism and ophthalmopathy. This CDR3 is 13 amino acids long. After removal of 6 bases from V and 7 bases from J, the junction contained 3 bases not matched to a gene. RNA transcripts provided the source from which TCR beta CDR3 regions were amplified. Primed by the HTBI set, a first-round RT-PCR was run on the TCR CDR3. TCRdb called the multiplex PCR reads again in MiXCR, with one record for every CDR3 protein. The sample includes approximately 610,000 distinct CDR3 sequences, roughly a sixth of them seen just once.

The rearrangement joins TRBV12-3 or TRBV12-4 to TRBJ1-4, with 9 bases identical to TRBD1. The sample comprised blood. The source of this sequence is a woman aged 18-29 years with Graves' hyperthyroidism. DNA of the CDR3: TGTGCCAGCAGGGACAGGGGTGGTGAAAAACTGTTTTTT. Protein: CASRDRGGEKLFF.